This T cell receptor beta chain was sequenced during a study of cytomegalovirus exposure and HLA in healthy donors listed by TCRdb under 2017. Some background on the complete study: An earlier analysis of some 550 of the donors reported 250 to 300 Gb of sequence data and around 120 million unique TCR beta sequences from about 179 million T cells. The study aimed to test whether cataloging public T cell receptors could reveal signatures of past pathogen exposure. Typing coverage varied by locus: 629-630 donors for A, B, C, DRB1 and DQB1; roughly 500 for DQA1; about 590 for DPA1; more than 450 for DPB1. In a later genetic analysis, genome-wide SNP genotypes for about 55% of the 666 donors were used, and that subset was treated as a discovery cohort. Among a few hundred genotyped donors of the cohort, an average of approximately 240,000 unique TCR beta nucleotide sequences were sequenced per donor, roughly 18% of them non-productive. HLA typing covered class I and class II loci at four-digit resolution. Rather than using new phenotypic data, the later analysis identified candidate immune exposures from TCR beta sequences and from how often those sequences occurred across donors. Among the approximately 400 genotyped donors, under 90% belonged to the genetic ancestry cluster associated with self-reported Caucasian donors. An earlier analysis of more than 450 of the donors used high-throughput TCR beta sequencing to judge whether each TCR beta V gene segment behaved as functional or pseudogenic. Approximately 310 gigabases of sequencing data and roughly 80 million unique TCR sequences made up an early release that covered 640 HLA-typed donors. Donor age, sex, ethnicity and CMV serostatus were compiled alongside the repertoire data. Roughly 5 DR-DQ haplotypes were handled as single units for association and clustering, since linkage in the cohort was strong. The study profiled the T cell repertoires of some 610 subjects by immunosequencing and related them to cytomegalovirus serostatus. A later analysis re-analyzed previously published TCR beta repertoires from 600 to 850 donors and added high-resolution HLA genotyping to study TCR occurrence patterns. A separate validation cohort of 90 to 150 different subjects was used in addition to the roughly 700-subject first cohort. All discovery cohort repertoires had been generated using a single sequencing platform. To predict cytomegalovirus infection status, the study brought together high-throughput TCR immunosequencing, statistical association of individual TCRs with disease status, and machine learning. What the work shows at the level of the full study, not this receptor alone: HLA typing was unavailable for some donors at each locus, so association tests used only the typed subset. Because counts were too low, 15 to 20 rarely observed V segments, including chromosome 9 orphons, were excluded from the earlier analysis of a few hundred of the donors. An association between a missense DCLRE1C variant and V-gene and J-gene trimming of TCR beta chains was found in a later genetic analysis and replicated in an independent cohort. Cytomegalovirus status was reported to be diagnosed by the classifier with high specificity and sensitivity in both the original and validation cohorts. A later analysis found that most CMV-associated TCR beta chains appeared HLA-restricted, with HLA associations seemingly driven largely by CMV exposure. While some public TCRs were present in many individuals, most TCR sequences turned up only very rarely across donors. For the cohort, immune exposure information was limited to CMV serostatus. According to a later analysis, TCR association rates differed among HLA loci, with DRB1 alleles showing the most associated TCRs and HLA-C alleles showing the fewest. A cluster of highly shared sequence variants was judged likely to be a technical artifact of the sequencing pipeline. Assigning TCR associations to individual alleles was difficult when HLA alleles, especially DR and DQ, strongly co-occurred. According to a later genetic analysis, donors in an Asian-associated ancestry cluster had fewer N-insertions in productive TCRs than the roughly 660-donor mean. Only TCR beta chains were sequenced in this cohort, and the absence of alpha or paired-chain data limited detectable features. According to a later analysis, parvovirus B19, influenza, CMV and Epstein-Barr virus appeared linked to several top co-occurrence clusters. Compared with equally common non-associated chains, HLA-associated TCR beta chains in a later analysis were more clonally expanded and had lower generation probabilities. A further reported finding was that TCR beta sequences accurately predicted the HLA-A and HLA-B alleles for most subjects in the first cohort. Some IMGT-functional V segments, including TRBV6-2 and TRBV6-3, could not be distinguished by the 87-base-pair reads and were therefore excluded. The authors suggested that the approach could potentially be extended to other disease states and immunological phenotypes. Linkage disequilibrium might explain the correlated functional status among segregating V segments, but an unknown experimental factor could not be ruled out. In vitro tests confirmed that a few of the cytomegalovirus-associated TCR beta chains recognize cytomegalovirus antigens. In the study, around 160 TCR beta chains were listed as associated with cytomegalovirus. In an earlier analysis of 500 to 650 of the donors, most TCR beta V segments appeared in productive rearrangements about 87% or about 30% of the time, broadly matching IMGT annotations. Presence/absence analyses assumed roughly uniform sequencing depth across donors, an assumption that may not hold. At a false discovery rate of 0.05, a later analysis linked about 16,000 TCR beta sequences to specific HLA alleles.

With respect to this clone: Its antigen is currently not known. There are no base qualities to consult, and no much larger clone falls within one base.

The cohort comprised some 700 healthy bone marrow donors. All cohort members were sampled while nominally healthy, although unrecorded immune exposures were likely present. The donor tested CMV seronegative, placing the donor among the 350 to 400 seronegative members of the cohort. Every donor gave a peripheral blood sample, and the peripheral blood mononuclear cells from that sample were used for TCR beta sequencing. Genomic DNA was extracted from the blood cell samples with the Qiagen DNeasy Blood Extraction Kit. The library was produced with the immunoSEQ multiplex PCR assay. For the multiplex PCR, a mixture combining 60 forward primers for TCR Vbeta segments and 13 reverse primers for TCR Jbeta segments was used. The CDR3 region of rearranged TCR beta genes was amplified from genomic DNA by a multiplex PCR assay. The Illumina HiSeq System was used to sequence the amplified TCR beta libraries as 87-base-pair reads. Processing in the source paper ran as follows. In a later analysis, about 80 million unique TCR beta chains were counted across the approximately 640 repertoires, and roughly 9.9 million of these chains were shared by at least two donors. A nearest-neighbor algorithm error-corrected the raw reads and collapsed the reads into unique sequences, merging closely related sequences to remove PCR and sequencing errors. CDR3 sequences were aligned to IMGT reference sequences to assign V, D and J gene segments. For a sequence to be retained, a match of at least six nucleotides was required to both a V gene segment and a J gene segment. Rearrangements were classified as productive when the CDR3 lacked stop codons and remained in frame with V and J, and all other rearrangements were classified as non-productive. CDR3 was defined according to IMGT convention as the region running from the second conserved V-encoded cysteine to the conserved J-encoded phenylalanine. The earlier analysis of about 640 of the donors excluded any sequence lacking an unambiguous match to a single V gene segment. An earlier analysis of approximately 590 of the donors classified V segments as functional when productive rearrangements were above 56.7% and as segregating when the standard deviation between donors was above 5%. A statistical classification framework was developed to diagnose cytomegalovirus status using the catalog of TCR beta chain sequences. V and J gene assignment, in a later analysis, came from comparing TCR nucleotide sequences with IMGT/GENE-DB human TR gene sequences. Using the TCRdist pipeline, a later analysis assigned CDR3 sequences along with most-parsimonious VDJ recombination scenarios. A later analysis defined each TCR beta chain by its CDR3 amino acid sequence plus V-gene family, and excluded reads lacking a unique V-gene family. In a later analysis, fewer than 600 highly shared, low-generation-probability nucleotide sequences were removed to address suspected cross-contamination and a sequencing artifact. A later analysis calculated a clonal expansion index for each public chain from normalized within-repertoire ranks of inferred template counts. In a later analysis, generation probabilities were computed with a VDJ recombination model fitted to out-of-frame rearrangements, and the resulting probabilities were checked against IGoR. Hypergeometric tests were used in a later analysis to score TCR-TCR, TCR-HLA and TCR-CMV co-occurrence, with a repertoire-size bias correction applied to the TCR pairs. False discovery rates were estimated in a later analysis by permuting HLA or CMV assignments 20 times. In a later analysis, co-occurring TCRs were grouped using DBSCAN, and TCRdist sequence similarity was added for clustering within HLA-allele-positive subsets. For co-occurrence clustering, repertoires with fewer than 30,000 or more than 120,000 public chains were excluded, along with roughly 5 repertoires with anomalous nucleotide sharing. TCRdb obtained this table from immuneACCESS and retained in-frame rearrangements with V and J assigned. These tables miss some clones; where compared with another copy, unresolved V genes account for less than half of the shortfall, and the remainder is unexplained. V, J and clone size reflect that table, while D and trimming were determined from the DNA. Here the sample has 70,000 to 90,000 clones; roughly 75% occur a single time. Under 2.5% of the sample is held by the ten biggest clonotypes.

The germline V gene (reference sequence) specifies MNHNY as CDR1 and SVGAGI as CDR2. The CDR3 spans 15 residues, from the cysteine through the phenylalanine. The entry retains the CDR3 DNA only, 45 bases that are in frame from base 1. V is shortened by 8 bases, J by 4 bases, and the region joining them spans 18 bases. This TCR derives from a man aged 40-49 years in good health and CMV-seronegative. The rearrangement combines TRBV6-6 with TRBJ1-3, and possibly TRBD1, on 5 matching bases. The sequenced material came from PBMCs. The bases read TGTGCCAGCGGACTACCTCAGGGTAACGGAAACACCATATATTTT. It translates as CASGLPQGNGNTIYF.